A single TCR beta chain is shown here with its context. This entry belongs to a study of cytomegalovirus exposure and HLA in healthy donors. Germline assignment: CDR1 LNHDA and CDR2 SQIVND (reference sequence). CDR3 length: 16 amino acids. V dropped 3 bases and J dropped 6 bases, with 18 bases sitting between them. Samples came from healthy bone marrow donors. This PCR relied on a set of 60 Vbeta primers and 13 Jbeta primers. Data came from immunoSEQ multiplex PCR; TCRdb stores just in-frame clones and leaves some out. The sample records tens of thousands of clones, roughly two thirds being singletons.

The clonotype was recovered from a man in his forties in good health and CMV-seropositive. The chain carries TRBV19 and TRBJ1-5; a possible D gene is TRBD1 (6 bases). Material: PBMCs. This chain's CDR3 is CASSIPPGAGGQPQHF. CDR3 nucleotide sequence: TGTGCCAGTAGTATCCCCCCAGGGGCTGGTGGTCAGCCCCAGCATTTT. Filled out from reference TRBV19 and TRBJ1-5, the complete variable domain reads DGGITQSPKYLFRKEGQNVTLSCEQNLNHDAMYWYRQDPGQGLRLIYYSQIVNDFQKGDIAEGYSVSREKKESFPLTVTSAQKNPTAFYLCASSIPPGAGGQPQHFGDGTRLSIL.